The clone carrying this T cell receptor beta chain has ten or more counts. What it binds is unknown. Both iRepertoire HTBI primers and Arm-PCR of CDR3 regions were used to build the TCR beta libraries. Authors' processing steps: Analysis of the samples identified roughly 62 TRBV and around 15 TRBJ segments. TCRdb itself ran the multiplex PCR reads through MiXCR, one entry per CDR3 protein. The V and J calls and clone size come from TCRdb's table, not from the authors' own analysis. The sample carries a few hundred thousand distinct CDR3 sequences, around 18% recorded once. This sample is part of a study of regulatory T cells in long-lasting Graves disease. Overall study results and limits: Whereas new patients shared about a thousand public clonotypes, persistent patients shared more, at under 3,500.

Time point indicated: newly diagnosed GD, antithyroid drugs for less than 3 months. PBMC-extracted RNA yielded the TCR library. Patient provenance is recorded as an endocrinology department in Xi'an, China. The germline V gene has CDR1 DFQATT and CDR2 SNEGSKA (reference sequence). This CDR3 has 11 amino acids. V lost 4 bases and J 7 bases, leaving 10 bases between the germline ends. This same sample was also taken into another study, of T cells in Graves' hyperthyroidism and ophthalmopathy. That study reports: Stability of Graves' hyperthyroidism was defined as absent ophthalmopathy progression within 18 months.

Sequencing used peripheral blood mononuclear cells (PBMCs), obtained at new diagnosis, from a patient treated with antithyroid drugs. This chain joins TRBV20-1 and TRBJ1-2; tentative D call: TRBD1 (5 bases). The sequence came from a woman in her thirties with Graves disease. CDR3 amino acids: CSATRQTGYTF. The CDR3 DNA sequence: TGCAGTGCTACCAGACAGACTGGCTACACCTTC.